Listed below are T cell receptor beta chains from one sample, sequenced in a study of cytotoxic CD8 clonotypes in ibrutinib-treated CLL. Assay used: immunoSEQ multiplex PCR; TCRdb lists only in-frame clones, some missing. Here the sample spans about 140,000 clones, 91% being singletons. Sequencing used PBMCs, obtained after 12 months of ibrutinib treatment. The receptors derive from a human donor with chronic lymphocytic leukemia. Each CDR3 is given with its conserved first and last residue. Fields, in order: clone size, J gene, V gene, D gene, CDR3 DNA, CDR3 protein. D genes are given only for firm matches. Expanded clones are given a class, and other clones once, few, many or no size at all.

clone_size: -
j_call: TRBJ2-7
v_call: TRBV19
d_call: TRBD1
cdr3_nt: TGTGCCAGTAGTGTGGGACAGACGAGCTCCTACGAGCAGTACTTC
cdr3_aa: CASSVGQTSSYEQYF

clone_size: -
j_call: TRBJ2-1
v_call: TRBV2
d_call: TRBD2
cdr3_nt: TGTGCCAGCAGGAAGGGTCTAGCGGTTTACAATGAGCAGTTCTTC
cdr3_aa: CASRKGLAVYNEQFF

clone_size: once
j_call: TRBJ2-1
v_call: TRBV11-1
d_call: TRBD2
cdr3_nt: TGTGCCAGCAGCTCACGGACTAGCGGGAACTCCTACAATGAGCAGTTCTTC
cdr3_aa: CASSSRTSGNSYNEQFF

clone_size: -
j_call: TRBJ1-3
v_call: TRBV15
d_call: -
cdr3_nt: TGTGCCACCAGCAGAGATAAGGGTTCTGGAAACACCATATATTTT
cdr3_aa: CATSRDKGSGNTIYF

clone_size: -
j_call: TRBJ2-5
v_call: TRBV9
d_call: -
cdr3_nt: TGTGCCAGCAGCGTAGGAGGTGTGCGGGAGACCCAGTACTTC
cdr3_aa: CASSVGGVRETQYF

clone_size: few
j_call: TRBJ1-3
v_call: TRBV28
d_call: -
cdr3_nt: TGTGCCAGCAGCCGGCCGGCAGCCTTCGCCATCAGCTCTGGAAACACCATATATTTT
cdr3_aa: CASSRPAAFAISSGNTIYF

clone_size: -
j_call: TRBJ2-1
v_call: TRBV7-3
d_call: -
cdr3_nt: TGTGCCAGCAGCAACTACAGGGAAGTGCAGTTCTTC
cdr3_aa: CASSNYREVQFF

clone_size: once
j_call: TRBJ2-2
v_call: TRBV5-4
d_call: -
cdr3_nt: TGTGCCAGCAGACGTACTCGGGGCCGACCGACGAACACCGGGGAGCTGTTTTTT
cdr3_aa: CASRRTRGRPTNTGELFF

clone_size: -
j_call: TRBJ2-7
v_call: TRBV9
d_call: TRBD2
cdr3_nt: TGTGCCAGCAGCTCCGGACTAGCGGGAGCCTACGAGCAGTACTTC
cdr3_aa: CASSSGLAGAYEQYF

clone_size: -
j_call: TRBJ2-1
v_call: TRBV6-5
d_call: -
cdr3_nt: TGTGCCAGCAGTTCGGAGGGGACCTCCTACAATGAGCAGTTCTTC
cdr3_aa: CASSSEGTSYNEQFF

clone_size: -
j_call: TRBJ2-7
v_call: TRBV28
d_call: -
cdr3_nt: TGTGCCAGCAGTTTGTCGGAGTACGAGCAGTACTTC
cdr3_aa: CASSLSEYEQYF

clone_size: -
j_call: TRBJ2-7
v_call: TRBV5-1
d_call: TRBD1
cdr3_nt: TGCGCCAGCAACCCGACAGGGTGGGGATACGAGCAGTACTTC
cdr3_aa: CASNPTGWGYEQYF

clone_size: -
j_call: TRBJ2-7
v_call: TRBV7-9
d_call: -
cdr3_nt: TGTGCCAGCAGCTCAGCCCGGTACGAGCAGTACTTC
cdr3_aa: CASSSARYEQYF

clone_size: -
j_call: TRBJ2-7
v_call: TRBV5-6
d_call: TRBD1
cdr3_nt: TGTGCCAGCAGCCTGGGGCAGGGAAGACAGGGCCTACACGAGCAGTACTTC
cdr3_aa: CASSLGQGRQGLHEQYF

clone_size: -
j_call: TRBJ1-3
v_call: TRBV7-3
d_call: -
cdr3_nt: TGTGCCAGCAGCTTGCAGGGGAGTAGTGGAAACACCATATATTTT
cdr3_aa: CASSLQGSSGNTIYF

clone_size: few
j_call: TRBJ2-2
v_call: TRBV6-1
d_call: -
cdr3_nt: TGTGCCAGCAGTGAAGAGGGGAGGGGGCTGAACACCGGGGAGCTGTTTTTT
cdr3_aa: CASSEEGRGLNTGELFF

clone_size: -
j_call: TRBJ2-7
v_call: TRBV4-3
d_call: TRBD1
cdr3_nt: TGCGCCAGCAGCCGCGGACAGGCAGGAGGTTTCAACGAGCAGTACTTC
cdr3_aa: CASSRGQAGGFNEQYF

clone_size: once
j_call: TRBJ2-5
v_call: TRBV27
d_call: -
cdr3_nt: TGTGCCAGCAGTCCTAACCGGGGCTTGGAGGGGAGTCAGACCCAGTACTTC
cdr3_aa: CASSPNRGLEGSQTQYF

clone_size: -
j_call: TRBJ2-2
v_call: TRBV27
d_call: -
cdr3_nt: TGTGCCAGCAGTTTATACGGAGGAACAGGGGAGCTGTTTTTT
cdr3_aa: CASSLYGGTGELFF

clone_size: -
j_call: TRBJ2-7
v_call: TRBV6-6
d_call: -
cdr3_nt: TGTGCCAGCACCAGAGTTGTTGCGAGCTCCTACGAGCAGTACTTC
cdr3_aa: CASTRVVASSYEQYF

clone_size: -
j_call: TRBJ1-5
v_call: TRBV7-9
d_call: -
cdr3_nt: TGTGCCAGCAGCTCAATAGAGGGCAATCAGCCCCAGCATTTT
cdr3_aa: CASSSIEGNQPQHF

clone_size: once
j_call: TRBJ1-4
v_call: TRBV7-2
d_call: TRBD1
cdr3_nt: TGTGCCAGCAGCCGAAACGGACAGGCGGCCGAAAAACTGTTTTTT
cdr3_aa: CASSRNGQAAEKLFF

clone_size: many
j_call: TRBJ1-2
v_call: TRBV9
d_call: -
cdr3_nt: TGTGCCAGCAGCGCCAATTCGGGACTCTATGGCTACACCTTC
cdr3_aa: CASSANSGLYGYTF

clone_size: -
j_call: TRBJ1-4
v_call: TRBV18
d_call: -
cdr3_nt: TGTGCCAGCTCCCCCTCTCAGGGAGCTAATGAAAAACTGTTTTTT
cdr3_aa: CASSPSQGANEKLFF

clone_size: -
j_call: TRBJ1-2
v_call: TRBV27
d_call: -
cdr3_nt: TGTGCCAGCAGTTTCGGGGGGCGCCAGAACTATGGCTACACCTTC
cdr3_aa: CASSFGGRQNYGYTF

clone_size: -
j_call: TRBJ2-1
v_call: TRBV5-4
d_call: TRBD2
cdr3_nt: TGTGCCAGCAGCTTCGAGATACTAGCGAACGGCTACAATGAGCAGTTCTTC
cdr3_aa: CASSFEILANGYNEQFF

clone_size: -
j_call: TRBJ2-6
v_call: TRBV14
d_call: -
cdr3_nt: TGTGCCAGCAGCCGATCCGGGACCCCCTCTGTCCTGACTTTC
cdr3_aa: CASSRSGTPSVLTF

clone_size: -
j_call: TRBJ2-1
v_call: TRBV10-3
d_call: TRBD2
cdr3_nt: TGTGCCATCAGTGTAAGCGGGAGGGATTCTCTCAATGAGCAGTTCTTC
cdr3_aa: CAISVSGRDSLNEQFF

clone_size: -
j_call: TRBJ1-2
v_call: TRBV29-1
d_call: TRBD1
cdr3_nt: TGCAGCGAGATACCGGGACAGGGAAGGGCTGGCTACACCTTC
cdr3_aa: CSEIPGQGRAGYTF

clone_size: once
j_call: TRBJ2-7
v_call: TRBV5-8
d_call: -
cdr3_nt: TGTGCCAGCAGCTTGGTTCGTGGGTACGAGCAGTACTTC
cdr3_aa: CASSLVRGYEQYF

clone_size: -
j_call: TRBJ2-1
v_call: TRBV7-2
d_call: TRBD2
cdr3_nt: TGTGCCAGCAGCTTCCTTTTCGGACTAGCGGGAGTCGAGAATGAGCAGTTCTTC
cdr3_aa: CASSFLFGLAGVENEQFF

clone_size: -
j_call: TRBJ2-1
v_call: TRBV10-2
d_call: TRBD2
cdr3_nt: TGCGCCAGCAGTGAGTCCCGGGGACTAGCGGGAACGGGTGAGCAGTTCTTC
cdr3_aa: CASSESRGLAGTGEQFF

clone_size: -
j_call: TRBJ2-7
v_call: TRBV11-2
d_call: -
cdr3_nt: TGTGCCAGCAGCTTAGGCCCAGCGGGCGATTACGAGCAGTACTTC
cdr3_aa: CASSLGPAGDYEQYF